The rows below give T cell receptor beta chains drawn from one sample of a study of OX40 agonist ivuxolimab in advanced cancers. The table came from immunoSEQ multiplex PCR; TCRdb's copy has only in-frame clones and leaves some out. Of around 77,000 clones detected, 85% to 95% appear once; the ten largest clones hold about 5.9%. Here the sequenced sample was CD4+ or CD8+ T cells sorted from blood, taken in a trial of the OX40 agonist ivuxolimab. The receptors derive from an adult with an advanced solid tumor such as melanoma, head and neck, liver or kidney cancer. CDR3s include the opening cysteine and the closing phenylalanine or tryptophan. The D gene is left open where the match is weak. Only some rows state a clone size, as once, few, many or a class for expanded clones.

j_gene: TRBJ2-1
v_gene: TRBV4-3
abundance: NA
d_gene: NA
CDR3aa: CASSQDTPYAGAYNEQFF
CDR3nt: TGCGCCAGCAGCCAAGATACCCCCTATGCAGGGGCCTACAATGAGCAGTTCTTC

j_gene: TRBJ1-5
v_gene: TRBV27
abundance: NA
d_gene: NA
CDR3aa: CASSLNRAQPQHF
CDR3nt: TGTGCCAGCAGTTTAAACAGGGCTCAGCCCCAGCATTTT

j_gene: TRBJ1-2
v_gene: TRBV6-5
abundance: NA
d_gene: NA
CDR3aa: CASSYGVPGLLEGYTF
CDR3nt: TGTGCCAGCAGTTACGGGGTTCCGGGACTCCTCGAGGGCTACACCTTC

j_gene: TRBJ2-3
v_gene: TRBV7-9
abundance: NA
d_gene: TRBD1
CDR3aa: CASSSRDRGPDTQYF
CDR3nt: TGTGCCAGCAGCTCGAGGGACAGGGGGCCAGATACGCAGTATTTT

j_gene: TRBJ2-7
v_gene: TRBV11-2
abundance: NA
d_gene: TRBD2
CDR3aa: CASSLSGRDSYEQYF
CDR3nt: TGTGCCAGCAGCCTAAGCGGGAGGGACTCCTACGAGCAGTACTTC

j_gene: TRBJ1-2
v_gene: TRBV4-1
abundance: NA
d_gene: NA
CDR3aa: CASSQVPDGRPGYTF
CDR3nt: TGCGCCAGCAGCCAAGTACCGGACGGGAGGCCTGGCTACACCTTC

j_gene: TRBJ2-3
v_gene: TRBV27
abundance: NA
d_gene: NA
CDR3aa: CASSSLGTFTDTQYF
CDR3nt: TGTGCCAGCAGTTCCCTGGGAACCTTCACAGATACGCAGTATTTT

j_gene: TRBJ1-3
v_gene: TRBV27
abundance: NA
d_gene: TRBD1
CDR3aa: CASSVRGPRGSGNTIYF
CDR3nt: TGTGCCAGCAGTGTGAGGGGGCCCCGGGGCTCTGGAAACACCATATATTTT

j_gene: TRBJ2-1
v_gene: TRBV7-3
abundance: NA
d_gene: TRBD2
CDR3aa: CASSLITGGNNEQFF
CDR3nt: TGTGCCAGCAGCTTAATAACGGGAGGTAACAATGAGCAGTTCTTC

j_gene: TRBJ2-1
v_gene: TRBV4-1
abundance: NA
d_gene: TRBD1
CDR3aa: CASSQEVQGGNEQFF
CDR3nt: TGCGCCAGCAGCCAAGAAGTACAGGGGGGCAATGAGCAGTTCTTC

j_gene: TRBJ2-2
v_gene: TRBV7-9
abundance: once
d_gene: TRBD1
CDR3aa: CASSLWDRATGELFF
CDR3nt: TGTGCCAGCAGCTTATGGGACAGGGCCACCGGGGAGCTGTTTTTT

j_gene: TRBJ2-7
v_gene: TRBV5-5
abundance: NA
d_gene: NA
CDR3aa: CASSLTGGGGEQYF
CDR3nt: TGTGCCAGCAGCTTGACTGGAGGGGGAGGCGAGCAGTACTTC

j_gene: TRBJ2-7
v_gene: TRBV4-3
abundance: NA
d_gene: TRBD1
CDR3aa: CASSQGEPGTGHEQYF
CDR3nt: TGCGCCAGCAGCCAAGGAGAACCCGGGACAGGGCACGAGCAGTACTTC

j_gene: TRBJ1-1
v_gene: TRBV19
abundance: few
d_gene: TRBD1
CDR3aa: CATSGGVEAFF
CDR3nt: TGTGCCACCTCAGGGGGCGTCGAAGCTTTCTTT